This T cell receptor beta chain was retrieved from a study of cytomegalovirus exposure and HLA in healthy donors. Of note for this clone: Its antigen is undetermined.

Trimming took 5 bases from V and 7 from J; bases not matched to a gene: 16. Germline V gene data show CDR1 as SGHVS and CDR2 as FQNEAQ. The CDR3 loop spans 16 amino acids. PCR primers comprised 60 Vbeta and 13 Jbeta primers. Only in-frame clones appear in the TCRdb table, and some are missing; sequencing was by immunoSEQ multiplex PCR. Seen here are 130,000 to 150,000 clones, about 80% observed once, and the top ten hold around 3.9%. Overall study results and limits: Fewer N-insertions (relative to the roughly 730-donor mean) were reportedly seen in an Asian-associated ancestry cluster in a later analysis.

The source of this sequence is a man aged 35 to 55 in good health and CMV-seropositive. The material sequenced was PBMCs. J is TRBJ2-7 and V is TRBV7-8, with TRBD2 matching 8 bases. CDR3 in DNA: TGTGCCAGCAGCAAACTAACAAGCGGGGGAACCTTTGAGCAGTACTTC. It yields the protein CASSKLTSGGTFEQYF.